This T cell receptor beta chain is from a study of T cells and Merkel cell carcinoma outcomes (dated by TCRdb to 2018 to 2020). Background for the entire study: The study looked at whether the tumor T-cell repertoire and T-cell density could predict clinical outcome in patients with Merkel cell carcinoma. Points the paper makes about the study in general: The combination of T-cell repertoire features and T-cell density was reported to predict clinical outcomes in patients with Merkel cell carcinoma.

The samples were taken from patients with Merkel cell carcinoma. Receptor amplification or capture employed the immunoSEQ multiplex PCR assay. TCRdb limited this immuneACCESS table to in-frame rearrangements with V and J called. A share of clones is missing; checked studies link under half to unresolved V genes, and the rest is unexplained. The table for this sample lists about 540 clones; approximately 94% of them were counted only once. 4.1% of the sample is taken by the ten largest. The germline V gene (reference sequence) sets CDR1 to SEHNR and CDR2 to FQNEAQ. Trimming takes 5 bases from V and 7 bases from J, and the germline ends sit 15 bases apart. From its cysteine to its phenylalanine, the CDR3 spans 14 amino acids. CDR3 DNA only is kept here, 42 bases in frame from base 1. To note about this clone: No antigen is known for it. Base-call qualities are not available, and no considerably larger clone is one nucleotide away.

This receptor chain uses TRBV7-9 and TRBJ1-5; the D gene is possibly TRBD1, with 6 bases matching. Sequencing was done on a sample of tumor tissue from Merkel cell carcinoma. This clonotype was obtained from a human donor with Merkel cell carcinoma. The CDR3 region: CASSPTGRGQPQHF. The nucleotide sequence reads TGTGCCAGCAGCCCCACAGGGAGAGGGCAGCCCCAGCATTTT.